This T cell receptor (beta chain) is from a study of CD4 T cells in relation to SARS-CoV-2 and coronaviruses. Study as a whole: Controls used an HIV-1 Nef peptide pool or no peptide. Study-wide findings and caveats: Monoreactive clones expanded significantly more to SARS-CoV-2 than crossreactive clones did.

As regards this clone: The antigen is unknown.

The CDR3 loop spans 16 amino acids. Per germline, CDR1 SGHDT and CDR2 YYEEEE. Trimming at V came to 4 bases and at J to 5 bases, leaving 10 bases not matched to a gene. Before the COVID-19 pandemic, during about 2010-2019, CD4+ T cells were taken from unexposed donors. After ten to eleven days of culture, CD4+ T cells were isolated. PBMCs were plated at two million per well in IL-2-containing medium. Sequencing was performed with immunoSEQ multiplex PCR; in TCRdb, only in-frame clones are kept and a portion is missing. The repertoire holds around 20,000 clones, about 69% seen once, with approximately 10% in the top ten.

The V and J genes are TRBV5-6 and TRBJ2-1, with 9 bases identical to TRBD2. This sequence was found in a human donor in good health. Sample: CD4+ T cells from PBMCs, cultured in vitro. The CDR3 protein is CASSPQQASGDNEQFF. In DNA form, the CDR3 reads TGTGCCAGCAGCCCGCAGCAGGCTAGCGGGGACAATGAGCAGTTCTTC.